A single sample is the source of the 20 T cell receptor beta chains below, sequenced in a study of T cells in Graves' hyperthyroidism and ophthalmopathy. Amplification yielded TCR beta CDR3 regions, with RNA transcripts as the source. A set of HTBI primers served as the primers for a first-round RT-PCR of the TCR CDR3. Using its own MiXCR run on the multiplex PCR reads, TCRdb lists one record per CDR3 protein. The table includes 300,000 to 350,000 distinct CDR3 sequences, approximately 15% detected once. Sequenced material: blood. These receptors were obtained from a man aged 25 to 45 with Graves' hyperthyroidism.

This clonotype was observed many times. The chain is built from TRBV11-2 and TRBJ1-6; 7 nucleotides line up with TRBD1. In germline, CDR1 is SGHAT, CDR2 FQNNGV. CDR3 length: 16 residues. Trimming cost V 3 bases and J 8 bases; bases outside gene matches: 10. As DNA, the CDR3 is TGTGCCAGCAGCTTGTCCAGGGGGGCCAAGGATTCACCCCTCCACTTT. Translation gives CASSLSRGAKDSPLHF.

This clonotype appeared many times. Written as DNA, the CDR3 is TGTGCCTGGGATCTGACAGGGACAGGAAACACCATATATTTT. Translated: CAWDLTGTGNTIYF. The chain couples TRBV30 to TRBJ1-3, with 7 bases fitting TRBD1. Germline CDR1 and CDR2: GTSNPN and SVGIG (reference sequence). V was pared by 5 bases and J by 4 bases, with 8 bases of the junction left unmatched. This CDR3 has 14 amino acids.

A word on this clonotype: One end of the junction is discordant with germline, which a read error may explain. The chain links TRBV12-5 to TRBJ2-1, with 9 bases fitting TRBD2. CDR3 length: 15 amino acids. Germline values: CDR1 LGHNT, CDR2 FRNRAP. CDR3 residues: CASGLFSSGDNKQFF. The CDR3, as DNA: TGTGCTAGTGGTTTGTTTTCTAGCGGGGACAATAAGCAGTTCTTC. Complete variable domain (other parts from reference TRBV12-5 and TRBJ2-1): DARVTQTPRHKVTEMGQEVTMRCQPILGHNTVFWYRQTMMQGLELLAYFRNRAPLDDSGMPKDRFSAEMPDATLATLKIQPSEPRDSAVYFCASGLFSSGDNKQFFGPGTRLTVL.

This clonotype has just a few counts. The chain recombines TRBV3-1 with TRBJ2-7; D not certain. This CDR3 is built from 15 residues. V lost 0 bases and J 3 bases, leaving 12 bases between the germline ends. Germline V CDR1 and CDR2: LGHDT, YNNKEL (reference sequence). CDR3 residues: CASSQENKGFYEQYF. DNA of the CDR3: TGTGCCAGCAGCCAAGAAAATAAGGGATTCTACGAGCAGTACTTC.

This clonotype was detected only a few times. The chain links TRBV25-1 to TRBJ1-1; D call uncertain. Germline V gene sequence: CDR1 MGHDK, CDR2 SYGVNS. This CDR3 has 12 residues. The V end lost 4 bases, the J end lost 8 bases, and 11 bases lay between the germline ends. The CDR3 DNA reads TGTGCCAGCAGTGGGTACCCTGAGGAAGCTTTCTTT. Translation: CASSGYPEEAFF.

The sample holds many counts of this clonotype. The chain couples TRBV5-1 to TRBJ1-1; no firm D call. The CDR3 is 14 residues long. CDR1 and CDR2 from the germline V gene are SGHRS and YFSETQ. Trimming removed 1 base from V and 0 bases from J, with 7 bases in between. DNA of the CDR3: TGCGCCAGCAGCTTGAGCTCGGTGAACACTGAAGCTTTCTTT. Translated: CASSLSSVNTEAFF.

This clonotype has just a few counts. The chain recombines TRBV7-9 with TRBJ1-3, with unresolved D. The CDR3 runs to 14 residues. Germline lookup yields CDR1 SEHNR and CDR2 FQNEAQ (reference sequence). V was cut by 3 bases and J by 3 bases, with 9 bases left in between. The chain's CDR3 is CASSFGALGNTIYF. The CDR3 bases are TGTGCCAGCAGCTTTGGAGCCCTTGGAAACACCATATATTTT.

Many counts were recorded for this clonotype. The chain carries TRBV15 and TRBJ2-7; tentatively, D is TRBD2 (6 bases). Germline CDR1 and CDR2: LNHNV and YYDKDF (reference sequence). The CDR3 spans 13 residues. V shed 0 bases and J shed 4 bases, with 7 bases lying between them. For the CDR3, the DNA is TGTGCCACCAGCAGAGATCGGGGGTACGAGCAGTACTTC. Translating gives CATSRDRGYEQYF.

The CDR3 loop reads CASSSDIRGTEAFF. The CDR3 DNA follows: TGTGCCAGCAGCTCGGACATAAGGGGCACTGAAGCTTTCTTT. This sequence joins TRBV7-9 and TRBJ1-1, with a possible D match to TRBD1 (5 bases). Germline CDR1 reads SEHNR; CDR2 reads FQNEAQ (reference sequence). This CDR3 contains 14 residues. V was shortened by 4 bases and J by 4 bases, with 13 bases between the two germline ends.

The rearrangement joins TRBV30 to TRBJ2-3, with 8 bases identical to TRBD2. This CDR3 region has 13 residues. The V and J ends lost 4 bases and 4 bases, in that order; junction bases with no gene match: 4. Germline CDR1 GTSNPN, CDR2 SVGIG (reference sequence). The CDR3 reads CAWTGGVADTQYF. CDR3 bases: TGTGCCTGGACCGGGGGGGTGGCAGATACGCAGTATTTT.

This clonotype showed up many times. The chain joins TRBV20-1 to TRBJ2-3; TRBD2 matches 10 bases. J gave up 5 bases and V 4 bases, and 3 bases lay outside the gene matches. The germline CDR1 and CDR2 sequences are DFQATT and SNEGSKA (reference sequence). The CDR3 contains 13 residues. The CDR3 bases are TGCAGTGCTAAAGGACTAGCGGTAGATACGCAGTATTTT. It translates to CSAKGLAVDTQYF.

This sequence joins TRBV9 and TRBJ2-6; no reliable D call. V lost 4 bases and J 4 bases, leaving 6 bases between the germline ends. This CDR3 has 13 amino acids. Germline values: CDR1 SGDLS, CDR2 YYNGEE. The CDR3 protein is CASSPGGANVLTF. Written as DNA, the CDR3 is TGTGCCAGCAGCCCTGGGGGGGCCAACGTCCTGACTTTC.

There are many counts of this clonotype. The J gene is TRBJ2-3, the V gene TRBV29-1; 7 bases map to TRBD2. The germline V gene has CDR1 SQVTM and CDR2 ANQGSEA. The V and J ends lost 7 bases and 4 bases, in that order; junction bases with no gene match: 5. The CDR3 has 12 amino acids. The CDR3 sequence: CSAPREADTQYF. CDR3 DNA sequence: TGCAGCGCCCCCCGGGAGGCAGATACGCAGTATTTT.

This chain uses TRBV29-1 with TRBJ2-7; D tentatively reads TRBD1 or TRBD2 (5 bases each). Germline CDR1 SQVTM, CDR2 ANQGSEA. The germline V and J ends were trimmed by 0 bases and 2 bases, with 17 bases remaining between them. This CDR3 contains 16 residues. The CDR3: CSVEDLEGHGAYEQYF. CDR3 DNA sequence: TGCAGCGTTGAAGATCTTGAAGGACACGGGGCCTACGAGCAGTACTTC.

This clonotype appeared many times. The rearrangement joins TRBV6-5 to TRBJ2-7; D possibly uses TRBD1 or TRBD2 (5 bases each). Germline assignment: CDR1 MNHEY and CDR2 SVGAGI. The CDR3 is made up of 14 amino acids. Trimming cost V 2 bases and J 2 bases, with 10 bases left between them. CDR3 sequence reads: CASSYSEGPYEQYF. The CDR3 DNA sequence: TGTGCCAGCAGTTACAGTGAGGGGCCCTACGAGCAGTACTTC.

About this clonotype itself: A single base separates this from a much larger clone, so it may be a read error. V is TRBV6-5 and J is TRBJ2-3; 7 bases map to TRBD1. The CDR3 covers 14 residues. In germline, CDR1 is MNHEY, CDR2 SVGAGI. CDR3 in amino acids: CTSSYDRAGDTQYF. The CDR3 DNA reads as TGTACCAGCAGTTACGACAGGGCAGGGGATACGCAGTATTTT.

This clonotype was counted at least ten times. The V and J genes are TRBV9 and TRBJ2-3; no definite D call. This CDR3 contains 13 residues. Trimming removed 0 bases from V and 1 base from J, with 3 bases in between. Germline V CDR1 and CDR2: SGDLS, YYNGEE. The CDR3 sequence: CASSVVGTDTQYF. The CDR3, as DNA: TGTGCCAGCAGCGTAGTGGGCACAGATACGCAGTATTTT.

This clonotype was seen repeatedly, ten times or more. The chain has TRBV20-1 and TRBJ2-3, with 10 bases identical to TRBD1. The germline V gene encodes CDR1 DFQATT and CDR2 SNEGSKA (reference sequence). The junction had 9 bases not matched to a gene; V was cut back by 5 bases and J by 7 bases. The CDR3 sequence is 14 residues long. CDR3 amino acids: CSAEEGTGVNTQYF. DNA of the CDR3: TGCAGTGCTGAGGAAGGGACAGGGGTTAATACGCAGTATTTT.

This clonotype has ten or more counts. This sequence joins TRBV7-3 and TRBJ2-3; D unclear. The germline V gene encodes CDR1 SGHTA and CDR2 FQGTGA. CDR3 length: 13 residues. Trimming pared 3 bases from V and 3 bases from J, leaving 7 bases between. In DNA, the CDR3 is TGTGCCAGCAGCTTTTTAGCAACAGATACGCAGTATTTT. It specifies CASSFLATDTQYF.

The V and J genes are TRBV10-3 and TRBJ2-3; TRBD2 matches 8 bases. The junction had 10 bases not matched to a gene; V was cut back by 10 bases and J by 1 base. CDR3 size: 15 residues. Germline CDR1 is ENHRY and CDR2 is SYGVKD. This CDR3 reads CATAAGGGGTDTQYF. CDR3 DNA sequence: TGTGCCACTGCGGCGGGAGGAGGAGGCACAGATACGCAGTATTTT.